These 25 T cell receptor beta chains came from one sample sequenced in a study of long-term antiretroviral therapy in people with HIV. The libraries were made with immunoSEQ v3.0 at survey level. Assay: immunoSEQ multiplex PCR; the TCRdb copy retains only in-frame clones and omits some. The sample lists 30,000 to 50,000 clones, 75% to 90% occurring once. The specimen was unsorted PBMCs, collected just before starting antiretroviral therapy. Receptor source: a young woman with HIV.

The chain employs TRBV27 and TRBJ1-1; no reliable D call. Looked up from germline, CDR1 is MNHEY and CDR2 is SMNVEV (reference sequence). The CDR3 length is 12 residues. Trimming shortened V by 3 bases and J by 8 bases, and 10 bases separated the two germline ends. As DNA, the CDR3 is TGTGCCAGCAGTTTCCCCGCAAAGGAAGCTTTCTTT. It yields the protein CASSFPAKEAFF.

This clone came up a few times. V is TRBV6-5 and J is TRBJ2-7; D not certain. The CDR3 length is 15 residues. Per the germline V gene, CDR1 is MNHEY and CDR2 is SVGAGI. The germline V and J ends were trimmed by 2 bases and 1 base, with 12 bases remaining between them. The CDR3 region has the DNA TGTGCCAGCAGTTACGGGCTAGACCATTCCTACGAGCAGTACTTC. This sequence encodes CASSYGLDHSYEQYF.

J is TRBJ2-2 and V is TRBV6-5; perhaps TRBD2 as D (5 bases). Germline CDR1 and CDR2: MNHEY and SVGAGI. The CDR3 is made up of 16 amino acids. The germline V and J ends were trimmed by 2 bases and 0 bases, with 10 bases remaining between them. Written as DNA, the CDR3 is TGTGCCAGCAGTTACGAGGGAAGCGCGAACACCGGGGAGCTGTTTTTT. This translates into CASSYEGSANTGELFF.

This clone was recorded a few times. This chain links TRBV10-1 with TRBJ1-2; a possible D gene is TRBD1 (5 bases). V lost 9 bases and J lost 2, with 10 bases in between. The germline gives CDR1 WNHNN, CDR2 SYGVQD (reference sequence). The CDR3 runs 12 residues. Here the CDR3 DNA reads TGCGCCAGTTCCCGGGACAACTATGGCTACACCTTC. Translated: CASSRDNYGYTF.

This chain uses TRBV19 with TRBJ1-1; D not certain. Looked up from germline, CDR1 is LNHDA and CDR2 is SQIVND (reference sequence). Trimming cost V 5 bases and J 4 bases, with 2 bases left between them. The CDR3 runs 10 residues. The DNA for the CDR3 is TGTGCCAGTAGTGCCACTGAAGCTTTCTTT. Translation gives CASSATEAFF.

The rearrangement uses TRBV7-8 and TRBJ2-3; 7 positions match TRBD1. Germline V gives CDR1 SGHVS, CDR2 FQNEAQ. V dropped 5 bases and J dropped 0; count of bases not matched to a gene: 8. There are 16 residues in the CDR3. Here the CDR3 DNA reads TGTGCCAGCAGCCTACCACAGGGACAGAGCACAGATACGCAGTATTTT. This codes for CASSLPQGQSTDTQYF. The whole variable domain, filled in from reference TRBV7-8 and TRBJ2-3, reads GAGVSQSPRYKVAKRGQDVALRCDPISGHVSLFWYQQALGQGPEFLTYFQNEAQLDKSGLPSDRFFAERPEGSVSTLKIQRTQQEDSAVYLCASSLPQGQSTDTQYFGPGTRLTVL.

In DNA form, the CDR3 reads TGTGCCAGTGCAGGGTTGGATTCACCCCTCCACTTT. Its protein is CASAGLDSPLHF. The rearrangement uses TRBV2 and TRBJ1-6; weak D call: TRBD1 (5 bases). The CDR3 runs 12 residues. Trimming shortened V by 9 bases and J by 8 bases, and 11 bases separated the two germline ends. Germline loops: CDR1 SNHLY, CDR2 FYNNEI.

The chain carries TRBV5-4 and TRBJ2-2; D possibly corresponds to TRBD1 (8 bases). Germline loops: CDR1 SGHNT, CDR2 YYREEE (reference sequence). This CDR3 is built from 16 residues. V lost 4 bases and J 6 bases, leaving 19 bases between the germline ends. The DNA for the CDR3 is TGTGCCAGCAGCCCGGCGACTAGCAGGGGGCCCGGGGAGCTGTTTTTT. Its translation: CASSPATSRGPGELFF.

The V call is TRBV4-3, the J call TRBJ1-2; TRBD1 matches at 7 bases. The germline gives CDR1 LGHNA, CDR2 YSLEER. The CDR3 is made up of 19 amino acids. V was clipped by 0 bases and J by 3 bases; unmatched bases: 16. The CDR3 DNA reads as TGCGCCAGCAGCCAAGATCGCTCGGGACAGAACACAACTTACTATGGCTACACCTTC. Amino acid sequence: CASSQDRSGQNTTYYGYTF.

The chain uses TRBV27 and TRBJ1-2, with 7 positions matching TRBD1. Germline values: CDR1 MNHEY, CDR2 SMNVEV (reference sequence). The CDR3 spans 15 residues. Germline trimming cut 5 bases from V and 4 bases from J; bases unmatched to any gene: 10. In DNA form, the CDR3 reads TGTGCCAGCAGTCAAAAAACAGGGGTGGGCTATGGCTACACCTTC. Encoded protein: CASSQKTGVGYGYTF.

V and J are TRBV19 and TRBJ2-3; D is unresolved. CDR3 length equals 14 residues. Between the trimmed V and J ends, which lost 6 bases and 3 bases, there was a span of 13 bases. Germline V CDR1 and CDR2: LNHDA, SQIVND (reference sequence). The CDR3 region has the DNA TGTGCCAGTAGAAAGTACTTCGGAACAGATACGCAGTATTTT. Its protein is CASRKYFGTDTQYF.

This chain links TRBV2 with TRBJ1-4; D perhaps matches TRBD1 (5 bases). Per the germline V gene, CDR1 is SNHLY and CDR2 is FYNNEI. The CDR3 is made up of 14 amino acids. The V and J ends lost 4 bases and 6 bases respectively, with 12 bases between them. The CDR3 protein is CASSVWGTDEKLFF. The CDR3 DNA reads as TGTGCCAGCAGTGTATGGGGGACGGATGAAAAACTGTTTTTT.

CDR3 residues: CASSLWDRGNTEAFF. As DNA, the CDR3 is TGTGCCAGCAGCTTATGGGACAGGGGGAATACTGAAGCTTTCTTT. This rearrangement joins TRBV7-8 to TRBJ1-1; 11 nucleotides line up with TRBD1. Germline CDR1 SGHVS, CDR2 FQNEAQ. J was trimmed by 5 bases and V by 2 bases; bases with no gene match: 4. The CDR3 runs to 15 residues.

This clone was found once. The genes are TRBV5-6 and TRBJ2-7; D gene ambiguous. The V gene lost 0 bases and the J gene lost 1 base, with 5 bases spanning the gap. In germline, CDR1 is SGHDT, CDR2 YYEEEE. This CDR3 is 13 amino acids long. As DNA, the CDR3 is TGTGCCAGCAGCTTGGATTATTCCTACGAGCAGTACTTC. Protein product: CASSLDYSYEQYF.

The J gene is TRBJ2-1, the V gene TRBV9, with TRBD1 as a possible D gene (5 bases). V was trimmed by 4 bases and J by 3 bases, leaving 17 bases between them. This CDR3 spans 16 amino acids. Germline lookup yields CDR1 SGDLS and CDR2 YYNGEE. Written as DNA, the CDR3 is TGTGCCAGCAGCCCCAGACAGACGCCCGTCTACAATGAGCAGTTCTTC. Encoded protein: CASSPRQTPVYNEQFF.

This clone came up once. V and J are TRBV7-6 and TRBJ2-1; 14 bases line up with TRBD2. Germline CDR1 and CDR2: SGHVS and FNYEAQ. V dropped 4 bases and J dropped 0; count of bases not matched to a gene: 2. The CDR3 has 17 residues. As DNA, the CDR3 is TGTGCCAGCAGCTCGACTAGCGGGAGGGCCTCCTACAATGAGCAGTTCTTC. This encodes CASSSTSGRASYNEQFF. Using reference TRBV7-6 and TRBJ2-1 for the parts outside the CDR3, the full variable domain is GAGVSQSPRYKVTKRGQDVALRCDPISGHVSLYWYRQALGQGPEFLTYFNYEAQQDKSGLPNDRFSAERPEGSISTLTIQRTEQRDSAMYRCASSSTSGRASYNEQFFGPGTRLTVL.

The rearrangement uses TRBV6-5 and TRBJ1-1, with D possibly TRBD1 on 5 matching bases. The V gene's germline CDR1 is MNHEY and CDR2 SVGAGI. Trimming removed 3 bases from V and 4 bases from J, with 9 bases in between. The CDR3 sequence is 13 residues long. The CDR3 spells CASSYMGTTEAFF. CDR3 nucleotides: TGTGCCAGCAGTTATATGGGGACCACTGAAGCTTTCTTT.

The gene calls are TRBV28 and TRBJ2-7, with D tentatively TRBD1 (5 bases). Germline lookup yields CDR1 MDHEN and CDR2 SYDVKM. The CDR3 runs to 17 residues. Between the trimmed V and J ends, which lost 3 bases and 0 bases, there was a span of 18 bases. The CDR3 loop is CASSLVPKLRDSYEQYF. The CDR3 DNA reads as TGTGCCAGCAGTTTGGTCCCTAAACTCAGGGACTCCTACGAGCAGTACTTC.

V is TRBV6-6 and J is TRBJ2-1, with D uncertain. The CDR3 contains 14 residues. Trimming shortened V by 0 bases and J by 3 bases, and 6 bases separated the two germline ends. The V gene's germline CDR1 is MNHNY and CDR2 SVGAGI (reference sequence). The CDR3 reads CASSYSLDYNEQFF. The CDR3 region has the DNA TGTGCCAGCAGTTACTCCCTAGACTACAATGAGCAGTTCTTC.

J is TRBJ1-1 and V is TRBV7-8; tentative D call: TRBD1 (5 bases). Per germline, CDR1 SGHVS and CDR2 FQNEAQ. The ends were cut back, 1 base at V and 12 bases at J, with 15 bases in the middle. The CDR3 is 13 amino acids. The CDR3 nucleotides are TGTGCCAGCAGCTTAGAAACAGGCGGGGGAACTTTCTTT. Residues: CASSLETGGGTFF.

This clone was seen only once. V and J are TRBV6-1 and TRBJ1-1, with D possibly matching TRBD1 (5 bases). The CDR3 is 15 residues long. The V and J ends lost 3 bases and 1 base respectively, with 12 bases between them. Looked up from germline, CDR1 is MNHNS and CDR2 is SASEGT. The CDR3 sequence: CASSDLGAGNTEAFF. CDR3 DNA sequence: TGTGCCAGCAGTGATCTAGGGGCGGGGAACACTGAAGCTTTCTTT.

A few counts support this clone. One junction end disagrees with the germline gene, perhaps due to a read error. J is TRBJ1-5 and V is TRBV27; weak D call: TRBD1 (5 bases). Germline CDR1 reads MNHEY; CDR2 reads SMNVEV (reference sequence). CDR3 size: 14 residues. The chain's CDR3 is CASSLGQGKQPQHF. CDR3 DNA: TGTGCCAGCAGTTTGGGTCAGGGCAAACAGCCCCAGCATTTT.

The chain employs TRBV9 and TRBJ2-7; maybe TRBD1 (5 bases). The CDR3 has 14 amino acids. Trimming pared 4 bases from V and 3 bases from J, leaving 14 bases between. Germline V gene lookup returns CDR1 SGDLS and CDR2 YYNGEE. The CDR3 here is CASSQRQYDYEQYF. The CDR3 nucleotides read TGTGCCAGCAGCCAAAGACAGTACGACTACGAGCAGTACTTC.

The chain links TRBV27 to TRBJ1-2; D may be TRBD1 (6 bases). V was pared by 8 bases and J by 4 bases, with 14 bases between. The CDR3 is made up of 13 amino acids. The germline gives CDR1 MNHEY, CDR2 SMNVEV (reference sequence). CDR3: CASSRGSAYGYTF. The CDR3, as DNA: TGTGCCAGCTCCAGGGGCTCTGCCTATGGCTACACCTTC.

CDR3: CASSPRERDRLKEEYF. CDR3 in DNA: TGTGCCAGCTCACCAAGAGAAAGGGACAGGCTCAAGGAGGAGTACTTC. The V and J genes are TRBV18 and TRBJ2-7; 8 bases are shared with TRBD1. CDR3 length equals 16 residues. Germline CDR1 and CDR2: KGHSH and LQKENI. After removal of 2 bases from V and 11 bases from J, the junction contained 17 bases not matched to a gene. Full variable domain (rest looked up from reference TRBV18 and TRBJ2-7): NAGVMQNPRHLVRRRGQEARLRCSPMKGHSHVYWYRQLPEEGLKFMVYLQKENIIDESGMPKERFSAEFPKEGPSILRIQQVVRGDSAAYFCASSPRERDRLKEEYFGPGTRLTVT.